Sequencing of this TCR beta chain was carried out in a study of OX40 agonist ivuxolimab in advanced cancers. This CDR3 contains 12 residues. Germline V lookup: CDR1 KGHSY, CDR2 FQNENV. Trimming took off 7 bases at V and 4 bases at J, with 11 bases between the two ends. Study outcomes and limitations: Expansion of clones was among the lowest in partial responders at 0.1-3.0 mg/kg.

The method was immunoSEQ multiplex PCR; TCRdb's version includes in-frame clones alone and lacks a portion of them. The sample has roughly 28,000 clones; approximately 84% are singletons. Remarks on this clone: Its antigen is unidentified.

The chain links TRBV16 to TRBJ2-7; D assignment may be TRBD1 or TRBD2 (5 bases each). The receptor was isolated from an adult with an advanced solid tumor such as melanoma, head and neck, liver or kidney cancer. This material consisted of CD4+ or CD8+ T cells sorted from blood, taken in a trial of the OX40 agonist ivuxolimab. DNA for the CDR3: TGTGCCAGCATCCTTGGGGGTTACGAGCAGTACTTC. This codes for CASILGGYEQYF.